A single sample gave rise to the 27 T cell receptor beta chains below, sequenced in a study of early T cells in non-severe SARS-CoV-2 infection. TCRdb fed the 5' RACE reads into MiXCR, producing one record per CDR3 protein. This table has tens of thousands of distinct CDR3 sequences, around a tenth appearing once. The sequencing used whole blood, collected at baseline. These receptors originate from an adult who was a healthcare worker with PCR-confirmed SARS-CoV-2 infection or an uninfected control (not recorded which).

This clonotype was counted only a few times. The chain joins TRBV10-3 to TRBJ1-6; the D is unclear. CDR1 and CDR2 from the germline V gene are ENHRY and SYGVKD. The CDR3 runs 14 residues. The V and J ends lost 5 bases and 0 bases respectively, with 5 bases between them. The CDR3, as DNA: TGTGCCATCAGTTCATCCTCCTATAATTCACCCCTCCACTTT. Protein: CAISSSSYNSPLHF.

This clonotype appeared a few times. The chain recombines TRBV5-6 with TRBJ2-3; 10 nucleotides align to TRBD1. Germline assignment: CDR1 SGHDT and CDR2 YYEEEE. Trimming at V came to 5 bases and at J to 4 bases, leaving 10 bases not matched to a gene. This CDR3 comprises 16 residues. The CDR3 bases are TGTGCCAGCAGTTCCCTGGGACAGGGGAGCGCAGATACGCAGTATTTT. Translation gives CASSSLGQGSADTQYF.

For the CDR3, the DNA is TGCAGTGCTAGAGACGCTACTACTTCGACAGGGGGGACTGAAGCTTTCTTT. Protein product: CSARDATTSTGGTEAFF. This sequence joins TRBV20-1 and TRBJ1-1, with 9 bases aligning to TRBD1. This CDR3 has 17 residues. Germline CDR1 is DFQATT and CDR2 is SNEGSKA (reference sequence). With 0 bases clipped from V and 5 bases from J, the junction kept 13 bases outside the gene matches.

This clonotype was seen ten or more times. The chain uses TRBV6-1 and TRBJ1-5; perhaps TRBD1 as D (5 bases). The ends were cut back, 7 bases at V and 3 bases at J, with 10 bases in the middle. CDR3 length: 13 amino acids. Germline assignment: CDR1 MNHNS and CDR2 SASEGT. This chain's CDR3 is CASKGRANQPQHF. CDR3 bases: TGTGCCAGCAAGGGACGGGCCAATCAGCCCCAGCATTTT.

This clonotype was seen a few times. The chain uses TRBV25-1 and TRBJ2-1; a possible D gene is TRBD1 (5 bases). This CDR3 comprises 12 residues. CDR1 and CDR2 (germline): MGHDK, SYGVNS. The ends were cut back, 5 bases at V and 7 bases at J, with 9 bases in the middle. CDR3 sequence: CASSWQGNEQFF. For the CDR3, the DNA is TGTGCCAGCAGTTGGCAGGGAAATGAGCAGTTCTTC.

In this sample, this clonotype turned up many times. The V gene is TRBV4-1, the J gene TRBJ2-2; TRBD2 agrees at 11 bases. V was pared by 3 bases and J by 4 bases, with 4 bases of the junction left unmatched. Germline V CDR1 and CDR2: MGHRA, YSYEKL. This CDR3 comprises 16 residues. Written as DNA, the CDR3 is TGCGCCAGCAGCCAGAGACTAGCGGGGACCACCGGGGAGCTGTTTTTT. It codes for CASSQRLAGTTGELFF.

This clonotype was detected many times. The chain uses TRBV14 and TRBJ1-1; D unresolved. The length of the CDR3 is 14 residues. V was clipped by 1 base and J by 3 bases, with 9 bases between them. Germline V lookup: CDR1 SGHDN, CDR2 FVKESK. CDR3 sequence: CASSQVHGYTEAFF. The CDR3 DNA is TGTGCCAGCAGCCAAGTGCACGGCTACACTGAAGCTTTCTTT. Full variable domain (rest looked up from reference TRBV14 and TRBJ1-1): EAGVTQFPSHSVIEKGQTVTLRCDPISGHDNLYWYRRVMGKEIKFLLHFVKESKQDESGMPNNRFLAERTGGTYSTLKVQPAELEDSGVYFCASSQVHGYTEAFFGQGTRLTVV.

This clonotype was picked up many times. The CDR3 region is CASSPTGVNQPQHF. The CDR3 DNA follows: TGTGCCAGTAGTCCGACAGGGGTCAATCAGCCCCAGCATTTT. The rearrangement uses TRBV19 and TRBJ1-5; 8 nucleotides agree with TRBD1. Germline V gene data show CDR1 as LNHDA and CDR2 as SQIVND (reference sequence). The V segment lost 5 bases and the J segment 3 bases; nucleotides outside the gene matches: 3. The CDR3 is 14 amino acids. Filled out from reference TRBV19 and TRBJ1-5, the complete variable domain reads DGGITQSPKYLFRKEGQNVTLSCEQNLNHDAMYWYRQDPGQGLRLIYYSQIVNDFQKGDIAEGYSVSREKKESFPLTVTSAQKNPTAFYLCASSPTGVNQPQHFGDGTRLSIL.

This clonotype turned up a few times. The chain employs TRBV11-2 and TRBJ2-7; D gene ambiguous. V lost 2 bases and J lost 1, with 6 bases in between. The V gene's germline CDR1 is SGHAT and CDR2 FQNNGV. This CDR3 has 13 residues. CDR3: CASSLFYSYEQYF. Here the CDR3 DNA reads TGTGCCAGCAGCTTATTTTATTCCTACGAGCAGTACTTC. The full variable domain, its missing parts supplied by reference TRBV11-2 and TRBJ2-7, is EAGVAQSPRYKIIEKRQSVAFWCNPISGHATLYWYQQILGQGPKLLIQFQNNGVVDDSQLPKDRFSAERLKGVDSTLKIQPAKLEDSAVYLCASSLFYSYEQYFGPGTRLTVT.

V and J are TRBV12-3 or TRBV12-4 and TRBJ2-7; 12 nucleotides line up with TRBD2. J gave up 7 bases and V 7 bases, and 8 bases lay outside the gene matches. This CDR3 has 14 residues. This CDR3 is CASTGGLAGLEQYF. The CDR3, as DNA: TGTGCCAGCACCGGAGGACTAGCGGGGCTTGAGCAGTACTTC.

This clonotype was seen only a few times. CDR3 residues: CSASRTDSSYEQYF. DNA for the CDR3: TGCAGCGCTTCGAGGACCGACAGCTCCTACGAGCAGTACTTC. The chain carries TRBV29-1 and TRBJ2-7, with D tentatively TRBD1 (5 bases). Germline CDR1 is SQVTM and CDR2 is ANQGSEA. V lost 7 bases and J 0 bases, leaving 16 bases between the germline ends. The CDR3 has 14 amino acids.

This clonotype was recorded a few times. This chain links TRBV5-4 with TRBJ2-3; no clear D gene. Germline loops: CDR1 SGHNT, CDR2 YYREEE (reference sequence). The CDR3 totals 14 residues. V dropped 0 bases and J dropped 5 bases, with 10 bases sitting between them. The CDR3 sequence is CASSLVGSRDTQYF. Written as DNA, the CDR3 is TGTGCCAGCAGCTTGGTGGGGTCAAGAGATACGCAGTATTTT.

In this sample, this clonotype turned up a few times. This chain links TRBV5-4 with TRBJ2-5, with 8 bases aligning to TRBD2. After removal of 4 bases from V and 3 bases from J, the junction contained 5 bases not matched to a gene. The CDR3 is 14 residues long. Looked up from germline, CDR1 is SGHNT and CDR2 is YYREEE (reference sequence). The CDR3 DNA sequence: TGTGCCAGCAGCGCGACTAGCGTAAAAGAGACCCAGTACTTC. It codes for CASSATSVKETQYF.

The rearrangement joins TRBV2 to TRBJ1-1; tentatively, D is TRBD1 (5 bases). Trimming took 8 bases from V and 3 from J, leaving 16 bases between them. The germline gives CDR1 SNHLY, CDR2 FYNNEI. CDR3 size: 14 residues. CDR3 sequence (DNA): TGTGCCAGCCAGAAGGGGTATTGGGACACTGAAGCTTTCTTT. Translating gives CASQKGYWDTEAFF.

This clonotype occurred many times. This rearrangement joins TRBV6-1 to TRBJ2-7; D is ambiguous. Germline V gene sequence: CDR1 MNHNS, CDR2 SASEGT. V was cut by 5 bases and J by 0 bases, with 8 bases left in between. The CDR3 consists of 13 residues. In DNA, the CDR3 is TGTGCCAGCAGTAAGGGCATCTCCTACGAGCAGTACTTC. Its translation: CASSKGISYEQYF.

This chain joins TRBV7-8 and TRBJ2-3; D is perhaps TRBD2 (6 bases). Germline V gene data show CDR1 as SGHVS and CDR2 as FQNEAQ. With 6 bases removed from V and 6 bases from J, the gap between germline ends came to 13 bases. The length of the CDR3 is 13 residues. The CDR3 nucleotides read TGTGCCAGCAGTTCTGAACTAGCCGATACGCAGTATTTT. It encodes CASSSELADTQYF.

This clonotype has only a few counts. The rearrangement links TRBV5-1 to TRBJ1-6, with TRBD1 matching 7 bases. This CDR3 contains 16 residues. Germline V gene data show CDR1 as SGHRS and CDR2 as YFSETQ. V dropped 2 bases and J dropped 4; count of bases not matched to a gene: 6. In nucleotides, the CDR3 is TGCGCCAGCAGCTTCGACAGGGTTGGATATAATTCACCCCTCCACTTT. Protein product: CASSFDRVGYNSPLHF.

This clonotype was detected only a few times. The gene calls are TRBV2 and TRBJ2-1, with a possible D match to TRBD2 (6 bases). V lost 3 bases, J lost 6 bases, and 12 bases lay in between. Germline V gene data show CDR1 as SNHLY and CDR2 as FYNNEI. This CDR3 spans 14 amino acids. CDR3 DNA: TGTGCCAGCAGTGACTCACGGGGACTCAATGAGCAGTTCTTC. Amino acids: CASSDSRGLNEQFF.

There are many counts of this clonotype. The chain recombines TRBV6-5 with TRBJ2-6, with D perhaps matching TRBD1 (6 bases). V was clipped by 5 bases and J by 0 bases, with 20 bases between them. Germline CDR1 MNHEY, CDR2 SVGAGI. This CDR3 has 19 residues. CDR3 in amino acids: CASSADRSHSGSGANVLTF. The DNA of the CDR3 is TGTGCCAGCAGTGCGGACAGATCTCATTCCGGCTCTGGGGCCAACGTCCTGACTTTC.

Many counts were recorded for this clonotype. The genes are TRBV7-6 and TRBJ2-2; TRBD2 is a possible D gene (5 bases). The germline gives CDR1 SGHVS, CDR2 FNYEAQ. Trimming removed 1 base from V and 6 bases from J, with 12 bases in between. The CDR3 length is 15 residues. The CDR3 here is CASSLESGPSGELFF. CDR3 DNA: TGTGCCAGCAGCTTAGAAAGCGGCCCATCCGGGGAGCTGTTTTTT.

This clonotype was recorded a few times. The chain recombines TRBV10-1 with TRBJ2-3, with D unresolved. Trimming cost V 2 bases and J 2 bases, with 5 bases left between them. Germline V gene sequence: CDR1 WNHNN, CDR2 SYGVQD (reference sequence). CDR3 length: 13 amino acids. The CDR3 nucleotides read TGCGCCAGCAGTGAGAGACTCACAGATACGCAGTATTTT. Its protein product is CASSERLTDTQYF.

This clonotype has ten or more counts. The chain joins TRBV7-9 to TRBJ1-1; D is possibly TRBD1 (5 bases). The V gene lost 7 bases and the J gene lost 2 bases, with 17 bases spanning the gap. CDR3 length equals 15 residues. Germline-derived CDR1 and CDR2 are SEHNR and FQNEAQ (reference sequence). CDR3 sequence reads: CASIPGALPNTEAFF. The CDR3 coding sequence is TGTGCCAGCATTCCCGGGGCATTGCCTAACACTGAAGCTTTCTTT.

The V gene is TRBV28, the J gene TRBJ2-1, with D hard to call. Germline loops: CDR1 MDHEN, CDR2 SYDVKM. V dropped 2 bases and J dropped 3 bases, with 5 bases sitting between them. The length of the CDR3 is 13 residues. For the CDR3, the DNA is TGTGCCAGCAGTTTAGACGACTACAATGAGCAGTTCTTC. This sequence encodes CASSLDDYNEQFF.

In this sample, this clonotype turned up many times. The germline gene is not matched at one end of the junction; a read error may be the cause. The rearrangement uses TRBV9 and TRBJ1-3; 10 nucleotides agree with TRBD1. This CDR3 is built from 13 residues. The V gene's germline CDR1 is SGDLS and CDR2 YYNGEE. DNA of the CDR3: TGTGCCAGCAGCGTGAGGTCAGACAGGGGGCCGAATTTT. This gives the protein CASSVRSDRGPNF.

This clonotype occurred many times. The rearrangement uses TRBV3-1 and TRBJ2-7; the D is unclear. V was trimmed by 0 bases and J by 6 bases, leaving 9 bases between them. Germline V gene sequence: CDR1 LGHDT, CDR2 YNNKEL (reference sequence). CDR3 length: 13 residues. The CDR3 protein is CASSQESWSEQYF. The CDR3 DNA reads TGTGCCAGCAGCCAAGAATCGTGGAGCGAGCAGTACTTC.

The J gene is TRBJ1-5, the V gene TRBV6-5; the D gene is possibly TRBD1 (5 bases). Germline V gene lookup returns CDR1 MNHEY and CDR2 SVGAGI. Trimming took off 2 bases at V and 4 bases at J, with 6 bases between the two ends. CDR3 length: 13 amino acids. CDR3 in amino acids: CASSYGANQPQHF. Here the CDR3 DNA reads TGTGCCAGCAGTTACGGGGCAAATCAGCCCCAGCATTTT.

The table lists this clonotype with a few counts. V and J are TRBV2 and TRBJ1-2, with 8 bases lining up with TRBD1. Trimming at V came to 8 bases and at J to 5 bases, leaving 4 bases not matched to a gene. Germline V gene data show CDR1 as SNHLY and CDR2 as FYNNEI. There are 12 residues in the CDR3. CDR3 in amino acids: CASGTGTYGYTF. The CDR3 DNA reads as TGTGCCAGCGGGACAGGCACTTATGGCTACACCTTC.